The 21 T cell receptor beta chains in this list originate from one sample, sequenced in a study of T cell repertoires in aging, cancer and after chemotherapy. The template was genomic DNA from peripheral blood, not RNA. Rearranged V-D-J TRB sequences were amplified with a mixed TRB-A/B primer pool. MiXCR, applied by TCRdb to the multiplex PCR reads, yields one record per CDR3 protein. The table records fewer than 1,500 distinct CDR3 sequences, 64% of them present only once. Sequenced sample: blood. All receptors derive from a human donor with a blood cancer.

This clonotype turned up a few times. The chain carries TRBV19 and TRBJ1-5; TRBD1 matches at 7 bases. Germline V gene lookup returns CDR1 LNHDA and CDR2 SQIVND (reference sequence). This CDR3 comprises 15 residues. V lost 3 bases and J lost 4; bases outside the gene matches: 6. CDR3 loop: CASSIPGQRNQPQHF. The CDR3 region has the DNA TGTGCCAGTAGTATCCCGGGACAGCGAAATCAGCCCCAGCATTTT. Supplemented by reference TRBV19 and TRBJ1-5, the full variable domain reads DGGITQSPKYLFRKEGQNVTLSCEQNLNHDAMYWYRQDPGQGLRLIYYSQIVNDFQKGDIAEGYSVSREKKESFPLTVTSAQKNPTAFYLCASSIPGQRNQPQHFGDGTRLSIL.

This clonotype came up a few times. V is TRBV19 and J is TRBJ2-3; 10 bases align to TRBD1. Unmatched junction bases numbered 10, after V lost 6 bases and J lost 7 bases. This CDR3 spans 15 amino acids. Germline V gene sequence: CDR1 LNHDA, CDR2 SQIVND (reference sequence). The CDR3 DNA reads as TGTGCCAGTAGAGACCCGGGACAGGGGATACATACGCAGTATTTT. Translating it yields CASRDPGQGIHTQYF. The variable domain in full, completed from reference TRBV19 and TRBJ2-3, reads DGGITQSPKYLFRKEGQNVTLSCEQNLNHDAMYWYRQDPGQGLRLIYYSQIVNDFQKGDIAEGYSVSREKKESFPLTVTSAQKNPTAFYLCASRDPGQGIHTQYFGPGTRLTVL.

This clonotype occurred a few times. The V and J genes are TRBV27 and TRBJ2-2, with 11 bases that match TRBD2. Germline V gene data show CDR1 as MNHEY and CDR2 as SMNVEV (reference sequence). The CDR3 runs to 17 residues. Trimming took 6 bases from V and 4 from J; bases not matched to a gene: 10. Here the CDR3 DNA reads TGTGCCAGCAGCTCCATTACTAGCGGGGGACCCACCGGGGAGCTGTTTTTT. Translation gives CASSSITSGGPTGELFF.

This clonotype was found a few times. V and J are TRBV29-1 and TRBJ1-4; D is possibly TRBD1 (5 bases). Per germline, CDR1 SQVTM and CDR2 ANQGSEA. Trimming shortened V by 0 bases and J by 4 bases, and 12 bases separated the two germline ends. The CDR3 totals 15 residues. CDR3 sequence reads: CSVEEGRDYNEKLFF. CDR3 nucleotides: TGCAGCGTTGAAGAGGGGAGGGACTATAATGAAAAACTGTTTTTT.

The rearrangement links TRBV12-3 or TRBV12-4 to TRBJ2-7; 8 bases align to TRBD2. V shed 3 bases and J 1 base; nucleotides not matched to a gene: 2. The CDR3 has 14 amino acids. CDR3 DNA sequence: TGTGCCAGCAGTTTTGCGGGGGGTTCCTACGAGCAGTACTTC. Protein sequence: CASSFAGGSYEQYF.

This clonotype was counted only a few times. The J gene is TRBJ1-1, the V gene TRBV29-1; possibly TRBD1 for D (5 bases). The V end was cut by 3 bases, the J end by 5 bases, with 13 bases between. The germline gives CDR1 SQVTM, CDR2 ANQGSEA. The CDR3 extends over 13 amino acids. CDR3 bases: TGCAGCGTTGATACTTACGGGGGAACTGAAGCTTTCTTT. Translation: CSVDTYGGTEAFF. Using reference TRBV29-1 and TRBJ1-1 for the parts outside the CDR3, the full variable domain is SAVISQKPSRDICQRGTSLTIQCQVDSQVTMMFWYRQQPGQSLTLIATANQGSEATYESGFVIDKFPISRPNLTFSTLTVSNMSPEDSSIYLCSVDTYGGTEAFFGQGTRLTVV.

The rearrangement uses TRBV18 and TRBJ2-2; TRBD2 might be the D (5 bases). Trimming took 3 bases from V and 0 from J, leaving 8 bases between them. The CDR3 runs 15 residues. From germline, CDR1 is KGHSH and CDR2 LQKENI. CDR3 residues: CASSPEGANTGELFF. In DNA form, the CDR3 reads TGTGCCAGCTCACCTGAGGGAGCGAACACCGGGGAGCTGTTTTTT.

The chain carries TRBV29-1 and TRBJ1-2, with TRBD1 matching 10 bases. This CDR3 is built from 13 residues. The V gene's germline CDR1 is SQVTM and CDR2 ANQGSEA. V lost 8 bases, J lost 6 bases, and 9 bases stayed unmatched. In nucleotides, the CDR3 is TGCAGCACCCCGACAGGGGGCGAAGATGGCTACACCTTC. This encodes CSTPTGGEDGYTF.

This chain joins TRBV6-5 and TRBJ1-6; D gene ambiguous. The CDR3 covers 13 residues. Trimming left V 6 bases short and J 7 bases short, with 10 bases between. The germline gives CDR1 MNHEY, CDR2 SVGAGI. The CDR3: CASRVGHNSPLHF. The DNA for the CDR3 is TGTGCCAGCAGGGTGGGCCACAATTCACCCCTCCACTTT.

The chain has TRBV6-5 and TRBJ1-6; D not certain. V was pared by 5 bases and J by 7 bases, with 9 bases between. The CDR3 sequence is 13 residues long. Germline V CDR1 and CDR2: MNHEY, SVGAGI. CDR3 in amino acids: CASSRQGNSPLHF. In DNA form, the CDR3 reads TGTGCCAGCAGTCGACAAGGAAATTCACCCCTCCACTTT.

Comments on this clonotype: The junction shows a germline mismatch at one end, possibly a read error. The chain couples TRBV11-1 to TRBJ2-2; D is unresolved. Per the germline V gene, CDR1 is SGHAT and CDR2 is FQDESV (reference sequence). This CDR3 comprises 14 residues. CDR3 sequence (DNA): TGCGCCAGCAGCTCCCGGTGGGACACCGGGGAGCTGTTTTTT. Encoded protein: CASSSRWDTGELFF. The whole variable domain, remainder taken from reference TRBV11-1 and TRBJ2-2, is EAEVAQSPRYKITEKSQAVAFWCDPISGHATLYWYRQILGQGPELLVQFQDESVVDDSQLPKDRFSAERLKGVDSTLKIQPAELGDSAMYLCASSSRWDTGELFFGEGSRLTVL.

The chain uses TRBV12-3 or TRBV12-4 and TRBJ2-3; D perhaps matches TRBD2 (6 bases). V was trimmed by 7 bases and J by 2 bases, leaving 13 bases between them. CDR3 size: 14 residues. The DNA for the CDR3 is TGTGCCAGCACTCCACCGGGGGTCACAGATACGCAGTATTTT. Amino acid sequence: CASTPPGVTDTQYF.

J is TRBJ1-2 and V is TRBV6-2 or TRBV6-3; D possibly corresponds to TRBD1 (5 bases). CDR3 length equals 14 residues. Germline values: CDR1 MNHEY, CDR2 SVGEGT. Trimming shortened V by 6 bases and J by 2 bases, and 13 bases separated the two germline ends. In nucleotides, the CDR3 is TGTGCCAGCAGCCCACCCGGGACCAACTATGGCTACACCTTC. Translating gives CASSPPGTNYGYTF.

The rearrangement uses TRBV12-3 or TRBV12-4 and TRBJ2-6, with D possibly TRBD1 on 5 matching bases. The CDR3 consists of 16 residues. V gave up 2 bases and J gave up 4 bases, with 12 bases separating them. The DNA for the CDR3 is TGTGCCAGCAGTTTACTATCAGGGCCCGGGGCCAACGTCCTGACTTTC. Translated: CASSLLSGPGANVLTF.

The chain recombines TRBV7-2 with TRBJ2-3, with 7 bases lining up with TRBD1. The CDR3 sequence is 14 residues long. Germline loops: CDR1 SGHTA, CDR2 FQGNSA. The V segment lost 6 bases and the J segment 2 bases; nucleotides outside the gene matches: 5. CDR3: CASRWKGATDTQYF. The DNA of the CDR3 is TGTGCCAGCAGATGGAAGGGGGCCACAGATACGCAGTATTTT. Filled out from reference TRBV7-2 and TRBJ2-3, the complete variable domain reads GAGVSQSPSNKVTEKGKDVELRCDPISGHTALYWYRQSLGQGLEFLIYFQGNSAPDKSGLPSDRFSAERTGGSVSTLTIQRTQQEDSAVYLCASRWKGATDTQYFGPGTRLTVL.

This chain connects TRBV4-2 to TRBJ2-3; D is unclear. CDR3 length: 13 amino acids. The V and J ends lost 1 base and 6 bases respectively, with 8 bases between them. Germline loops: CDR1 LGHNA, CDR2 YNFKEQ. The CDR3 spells CASSQGREDTQYF. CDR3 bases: TGTGCCAGCAGCCAAGGGCGAGAGGATACGCAGTATTTT.

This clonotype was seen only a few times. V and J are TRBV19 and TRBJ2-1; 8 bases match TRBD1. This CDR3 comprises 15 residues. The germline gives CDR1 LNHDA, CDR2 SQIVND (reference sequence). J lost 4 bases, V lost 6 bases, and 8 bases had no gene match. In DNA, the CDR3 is TGTGCCAGTAGGGCAAGGACAGGGTCTTACAATGAGCAGTTCTTC. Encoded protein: CASRARTGSYNEQFF.

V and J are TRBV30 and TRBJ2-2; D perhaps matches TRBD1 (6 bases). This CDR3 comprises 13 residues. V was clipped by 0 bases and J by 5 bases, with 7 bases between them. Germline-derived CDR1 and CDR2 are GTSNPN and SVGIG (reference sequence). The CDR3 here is CAWSVQGTGELFF. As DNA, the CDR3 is TGTGCCTGGAGTGTCCAGGGGACCGGGGAGCTGTTTTTT. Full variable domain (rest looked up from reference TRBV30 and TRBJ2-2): SQTIHQWPATLVQPVGSPLSLECTVEGTSNPNLYWYRQAAGRGLQLLFYSVGIGQISSEVPQNLSASRPQDRQFILSSKKLLLSDSGFYLCAWSVQGTGELFFGEGSRLTVL.

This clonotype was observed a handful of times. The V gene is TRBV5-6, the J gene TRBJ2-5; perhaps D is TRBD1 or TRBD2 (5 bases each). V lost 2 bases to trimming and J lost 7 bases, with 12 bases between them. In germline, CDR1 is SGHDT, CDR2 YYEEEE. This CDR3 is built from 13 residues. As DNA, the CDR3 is TGTGCCAGCAGCTTTGCCGGGGCCGGGACCCAGTACTTC. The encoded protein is CASSFAGAGTQYF. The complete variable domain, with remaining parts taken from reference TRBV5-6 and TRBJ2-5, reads DAGVTQSPTHLIKTRGQQVTLRCSPKSGHDTVSWYQQALGQGPQFIFQYYEEEERQRGNFPDRFSGHQFPNYSSELNVNALLLGDSALYLCASSFAGAGTQYFGPGTRLLVL.

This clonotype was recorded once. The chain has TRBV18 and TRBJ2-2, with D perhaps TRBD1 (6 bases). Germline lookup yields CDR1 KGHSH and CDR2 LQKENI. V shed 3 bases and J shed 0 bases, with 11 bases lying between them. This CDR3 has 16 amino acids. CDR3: CASSPFGQTNTGELFF. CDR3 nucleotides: TGTGCCAGCTCACCCTTTGGACAGACGAACACCGGGGAGCTGTTTTTT.

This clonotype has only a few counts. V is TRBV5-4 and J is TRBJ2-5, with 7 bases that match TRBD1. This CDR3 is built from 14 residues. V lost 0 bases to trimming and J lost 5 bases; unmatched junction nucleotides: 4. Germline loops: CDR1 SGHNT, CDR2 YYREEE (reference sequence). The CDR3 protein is CASSLADREETQYF. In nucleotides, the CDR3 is TGTGCCAGCAGCTTGGCTGACAGGGAGGAGACCCAGTACTTC.